The next 32 T cell receptor beta chains were all read from a single sample in a study of CD8 T cells in ankylosing spondylitis. Via MiXCR, TCRdb re-called the 5' RACE reads, giving one row per CDR3 protein. The table shows roughly 370,000 distinct CDR3 sequences, with around 20% occurring only once. Findings of the study overall: Eight highly homologous variants formed a TCR beta motif that appeared characteristic of ankylosing spondylitis blood.

No antigens are known for them. Sequencing was done on a sample of blood, either unsorted or a sorted T cell fraction (not recorded which). These receptors originate from a male donor with ankylosing spondylitis.

The chain is built from TRBV12-3 or TRBV12-4 and TRBJ1-5; D may be TRBD1 (6 bases). Trimming pared 6 bases from V and 4 bases from J, leaving 16 bases between. The CDR3 consists of 15 residues. The CDR3 region has the DNA TGTGCCAGCAGCAGTATAGGGGGAATGAATCAGCCCCAGCATTTT. Translated, it gives CASSSIGGMNQPQHF.

The rearrangement links TRBV10-3 to TRBJ1-1, with a weak D call TRBD1 (5 bases). Deletions cut 7 bases from V and 6 bases from J, with 15 bases between. The CDR3 has 13 residues. The germline V gene has CDR1 ENHRY and CDR2 SYGVKD. The CDR3 bases are TGTGCCATCAAGAGGGGAAATAACTCTGAAGCTTTCTTT. It specifies CAIKRGNNSEAFF.

This chain connects TRBV28 to TRBJ1-2; D is undetermined. Trimming shortened V by 2 bases and J by 4 bases, and 8 bases separated the two germline ends. The CDR3 runs to 13 residues. Looked up from germline, CDR1 is MDHEN and CDR2 is SYDVKM. In DNA, the CDR3 is TGTGCCAGCAGTTTAGGGTTGCCCTATGGCTACACCTTC. Translation: CASSLGLPYGYTF.

This clonotype was recorded a few times. This rearrangement joins TRBV20-1 to TRBJ1-5; D is possibly TRBD1 (6 bases). This CDR3 has 14 residues. With 1 base removed from V and 4 bases from J, the gap between germline ends came to 11 bases. The germline V gene has CDR1 DFQATT and CDR2 SNEGSKA (reference sequence). CDR3 in amino acids: CSARGAGENQPQHF. The CDR3 DNA is TGCAGTGCTAGAGGGGCAGGGGAAAATCAGCCCCAGCATTTT.

The DNA for the CDR3 is TGTGCCACCAGTGAATCCCCCGGGACAAGCACAGATACGCAGTATTTT. Its protein is CATSESPGTSTDTQYF. The J gene is TRBJ2-3, the V gene TRBV24-1; perhaps TRBD1 as D (6 bases). Germline V gene data show CDR1 as KGHDR and CDR2 as SFDVKD. CDR3 length: 16 residues. V was pared by 4 bases and J by 0 bases, with 13 bases between.

The chain joins TRBV9 to TRBJ1-5, with 7 bases identical to TRBD1. Trimming removed 5 bases from V and 2 bases from J; junction bases left unmatched: 4. The CDR3 extends over 14 amino acids. In germline, CDR1 is SGDLS, CDR2 YYNGEE. Here the CDR3 reads CASSTGVGNQPQHF. CDR3 in DNA: TGTGCCAGCAGTACAGGGGTCGGCAATCAGCCCCAGCATTTT.

The chain links TRBV11-3 to TRBJ2-3; D possibly matches TRBD1 or TRBD2 (5 bases each). CDR1 and CDR2 (germline): SGHNT, YENEEA. The CDR3 totals 15 residues. Trimming took off 0 bases at V and 6 bases at J, with 13 bases between the two ends. The CDR3 sequence: CASSLEGTLGDTQYF. Here the CDR3 DNA reads TGTGCCAGCAGCTTAGAGGGGACCCTCGGGGATACGCAGTATTTT.

This clonotype was recorded once. V and J are TRBV7-9 and TRBJ2-1; D may be TRBD2 (7 bases). The CDR3 runs 13 residues. Germline loops: CDR1 SEHNR, CDR2 FQNEAQ (reference sequence). Trimming pared 7 bases from V and 13 bases from J, leaving 20 bases between. The CDR3 spells CASNSRQAGAQFF. CDR3 nucleotides: TGTGCCAGCAACTCTAGACAGGCGGGGGCCCAGTTCTTC.

This rearrangement joins TRBV11-2 to TRBJ1-5; 8 nucleotides match TRBD1. The V gene end was trimmed by 5 bases and the J gene end by 0 bases; junction bases not matched to a gene: 9. The CDR3 totals 17 residues. Germline lookup yields CDR1 SGHAT and CDR2 FQNNGV. The CDR3 coding sequence is TGTGCCAGCAGCCTGGGACAGGACCCTAGTAGCAATCAGCCCCAGCATTTT. Translation: CASSLGQDPSSNQPQHF.

This chain joins TRBV4-3 and TRBJ2-3; D unresolved. CDR3 length equals 13 residues. Germline V CDR1 and CDR2: LGHNA, YSLEER. V gave up 3 bases and J gave up 4 bases, with 8 bases separating them. The CDR3 is CASSHRVADTQYF. CDR3 DNA: TGCGCCAGCAGCCATCGAGTTGCAGATACGCAGTATTTT.

This sequence joins TRBV6-2 or TRBV6-3 and TRBJ2-5; D is unresolved. V was clipped by 6 bases and J by 4 bases, with 12 bases between them. Looked up from germline, CDR1 is MNHEY and CDR2 is SVGEGT. The CDR3 contains 13 residues. This chain's CDR3 is CASRKHTVETQYF. CDR3 DNA sequence: TGTGCCAGCAGGAAACACACCGTAGAGACCCAGTACTTC.

J is TRBJ2-1 and V is TRBV6-2 or TRBV6-3, with 9 bases aligning to TRBD1. V dropped 4 bases and J dropped 9; count of bases not matched to a gene: 13. This CDR3 spans 16 amino acids. CDR1 and CDR2 (germline): MNHEY, SVGEGT. CDR3 region: CASSFRDRAFNSEQFF. The CDR3 DNA follows: TGTGCCAGCAGTTTCCGGGACAGGGCGTTTAATAGTGAGCAGTTCTTC.

This clonotype was found a few times. The CDR3 region is CASTIPGQGAYSPLHF. CDR3 coding DNA: TGTGCCAGCACTATCCCGGGACAGGGGGCTTACTCACCCCTCCACTTT. This chain joins TRBV28 and TRBJ1-6, with 12 bases identical to TRBD1. The CDR3 totals 16 residues. V gave up 7 bases and J gave up 10 bases; unmatched junction bases: 11. In germline, CDR1 is MDHEN, CDR2 SYDVKM.

This clonotype has more than one count but fewer than ten. V and J are TRBV5-6 and TRBJ2-7; D may be TRBD1 (6 bases). CDR1 is SGHDT and CDR2 is YYEEEE in the germline V gene. The germline V and J ends were trimmed by 4 bases and 4 bases, with 15 bases remaining between them. The CDR3 runs to 14 residues. CDR3 in DNA: TGTGCCAGCAGCCCCAGGACAGTTGGTTACGAGCAGTACTTC. This sequence encodes CASSPRTVGYEQYF.

This clonotype has more than one count but fewer than ten. This sequence joins TRBV11-3 and TRBJ1-1; D gene ambiguous. Germline loops: CDR1 SGHNT, CDR2 YENEEA. V dropped 6 bases and J dropped 3 bases, with 17 bases sitting between them. The CDR3 covers 15 residues. CDR3 coding DNA: TGTGCCAGCAGTTACCTACCCGGGAGGGACACTGAAGCTTTCTTT. This gives the protein CASSYLPGRDTEAFF. The entire variable domain, with the rest obtained from reference TRBV11-3 and TRBJ1-1, is as follows: EAGVVQSPRYKIIEKKQPVAFWCNPISGHNTLYWYLQNLGQGPELLIRYENEEAVDDSQLPKDRFSAERLKGVDSTLKIQPAELGDSAVYLCASSYLPGRDTEAFFGQGTRLTVV.

The sample holds a few counts of this clonotype. V usage is TRBV6-5 and J usage is TRBJ2-1, with a possible D match to TRBD2 (5 bases). The CDR3 extends over 14 amino acids. Germline CDR1 MNHEY, CDR2 SVGAGI. V gave up 0 bases and J gave up 10 bases, with 13 bases separating them. CDR3 bases: TGTGCCAGCAGTTACTCGAGAGGGCTCGACGAGCAGTTCTTC. Amino acid sequence: CASSYSRGLDEQFF.

This clonotype appeared a single time. The chain's CDR3 is CASSSYPLTLPENTGELFF. The CDR3 DNA sequence: TGTGCCAGCAGCTCCTACCCCCTGACTCTTCCCGAGAACACCGGGGAGCTGTTTTTT. This chain connects TRBV7-3 to TRBJ2-2; D gene ambiguous. The V end was cut by 4 bases, the J end by 1 base, with 22 bases between. Per the germline V gene, CDR1 is SGHTA and CDR2 is FQGTGA. The CDR3 is 19 amino acids.

The chain recombines TRBV5-1 with TRBJ2-2, with 8 bases aligning to TRBD1. Germline loops: CDR1 SGHRS, CDR2 YFSETQ. V shed 1 base and J 5 bases; nucleotides not matched to a gene: 4. There are 15 residues in the CDR3. This chain's CDR3 is CASSLQGAETGELFF. In DNA form, the CDR3 reads TGCGCCAGCAGCTTGCAGGGGGCGGAAACCGGGGAGCTGTTTTTT.

CDR3: CASRTGSGPAGETQYF. As DNA, the CDR3 is TGCGCCAGCAGGACGGGGTCAGGGCCAGCGGGGGAGACCCAGTACTTC. The chain combines TRBV5-1 with TRBJ2-5; TRBD2 agrees at 7 bases. In germline, CDR1 is SGHRS, CDR2 YFSETQ. The CDR3 extends over 16 amino acids. V lost 5 bases, J lost 5 bases, and 15 bases stayed unmatched. The full variable domain, its missing parts supplied by reference TRBV5-1 and TRBJ2-5, is KAGVTQTPRYLIKTRGQQVTLSCSPISGHRSVSWYQQTPGQGLQFLFEYFSETQRNKGNFPGRFSGRQFSNSRSEMNVSTLELGDSALYLCASRTGSGPAGETQYFGPGTRLLVL.

This clonotype was counted a few times. This sequence joins TRBV7-9 and TRBJ1-3; the match to TRBD1 covers 8 bases. The CDR3 has 16 amino acids. Per the germline V gene, CDR1 is SEHNR and CDR2 is FQNEAQ (reference sequence). The ends lost 4 bases at V and 0 bases at J; junction bases unmatched: 5. This CDR3 is CASSSTGEHSGNTIYF. In DNA, the CDR3 is TGTGCCAGCAGCTCGACAGGGGAGCACTCTGGAAACACCATATATTTT.

V usage is TRBV2 and J usage is TRBJ2-2; D gene ambiguous. Trimming cost V 7 bases and J 4 bases, with 13 bases left between them. This CDR3 region has 14 residues. In germline, CDR1 is SNHLY, CDR2 FYNNEI. The CDR3 sequence is CASIRARVTGELFF. For the CDR3, the DNA is TGTGCCAGCATCCGCGCGCGAGTCACCGGGGAGCTGTTTTTT.

The chain joins TRBV12-3 or TRBV12-4 to TRBJ2-7; D is tentatively TRBD1 or TRBD2 (5 bases each). The CDR3 runs 17 residues. The germline V and J ends were trimmed by 3 bases and 1 base, with 19 bases remaining between them. The CDR3 loop reads CASSLRGFRTKSYEQYF. In DNA form, the CDR3 reads TGTGCCAGCAGTTTGAGGGGTTTTCGGACAAAATCCTACGAGCAGTACTTC.

This clonotype was counted many times. The V and J genes are TRBV29-1 and TRBJ2-1, with no clear D. CDR1 and CDR2 (germline): SQVTM, ANQGSEA. The V end was cut by 4 bases, the J end by 8 bases, with 9 bases between. The CDR3 sequence is 11 residues long. The chain's CDR3 is CSVANGYEQFF. CDR3 nucleotide sequence: TGCAGCGTTGCGAATGGGTATGAGCAGTTCTTC.

The CDR3 DNA sequence: TGTGCCAGCAGTTCCACGACCGGACAGGGGGCAATTATGAGGCGCTACACCTTC. Translated, it gives CASSSTTGQGAIMRRYTF. The gene calls are TRBV28 and TRBJ1-2; 11 nucleotides agree with TRBD1. V lost 4 bases, J lost 9 bases, and 19 bases stayed unmatched. This CDR3 contains 18 residues. Germline loops: CDR1 MDHEN, CDR2 SYDVKM.

This clonotype was counted ten times or more. This rearrangement joins TRBV4-3 to TRBJ2-1, with D maybe TRBD2 (6 bases). The CDR3 is 16 residues long. Trimming pared 2 bases from V and 3 bases from J, leaving 14 bases between. Germline V gene sequence: CDR1 LGHNA, CDR2 YSLEER. CDR3 DNA: TGCGCCAGCAGCCAACTTAGCGGAAAGGGCTACAATGAGCAGTTCTTC. It codes for CASSQLSGKGYNEQFF.

V and J are TRBV7-9 and TRBJ2-2; TRBD2 agrees at 8 bases. The CDR3 is made up of 15 amino acids. V was clipped by 3 bases and J by 3 bases; unmatched bases: 3. The germline V gene encodes CDR1 SEHNR and CDR2 FQNEAQ (reference sequence). The CDR3 region is CASSFSGTYTGELFF. The CDR3 nucleotides are TGTGCCAGCAGCTTTAGCGGGACATACACCGGGGAGCTGTTTTTT.

The chain employs TRBV7-3 and TRBJ2-3, with unresolved D. Germline loops: CDR1 SGHTA, CDR2 FQGTGA. The CDR3 is 15 amino acids. Trimming stripped 4 bases from V and 0 bases from J, with 11 bases between. The CDR3 loop reads CASSSMASSTDTQYF. CDR3 sequence (DNA): TGTGCCAGCAGCTCAATGGCCAGTAGCACAGATACGCAGTATTTT. Filled out from reference TRBV7-3 and TRBJ2-3, the complete variable domain reads GAGVSQTPSNKVTEKGKYVELRCDPISGHTALYWYRQSLGQGPEFLIYFQGTGAADDSGLPNDRFFAVRPEGSVSTLKIQRTERGDSAVYLCASSSMASSTDTQYFGPGTRLTVL.

This clonotype came up a few times. This chain links TRBV4-3 with TRBJ2-1; tentative D call: TRBD2 (7 bases). The germline CDR1 and CDR2 sequences are LGHNA and YSLEER. The V and J ends lost 4 bases and 5 bases respectively, with 15 bases between them. CDR3 length equals 15 residues. CDR3 DNA sequence: TGCGCCAGCAGCCTCTCTCTGGGGGGGCACAATGAGCAGTTCTTC. This gives the protein CASSLSLGGHNEQFF.

The chain couples TRBV5-6 to TRBJ2-3; D is undetermined. Germline lookup yields CDR1 SGHDT and CDR2 YYEEEE. Trimming pared 3 bases from V and 0 bases from J, leaving 8 bases between. The CDR3 sequence is 14 residues long. CDR3 bases: TGTGCCAGCAGCTCCCCTATGAGCACAGATACGCAGTATTTT. Amino acids: CASSSPMSTDTQYF.

This clonotype showed up just a few times. The rearrangement uses TRBV12-3 or TRBV12-4 and TRBJ1-5; TRBD1 matches 8 bases. The CDR3 has 14 residues. V gave up 4 bases and J gave up 6 bases; unmatched junction bases: 5. This CDR3 is CASSWGQVSQPQHF. CDR3 nucleotides: TGTGCCAGCAGTTGGGGACAGGTCAGTCAGCCCCAGCATTTT.

This chain links TRBV2 with TRBJ1-3, with D perhaps TRBD1 (6 bases). The V end lost 1 base, the J end lost 2 bases, and 12 bases lay between the germline ends. Per germline, CDR1 SNHLY and CDR2 FYNNEI. The CDR3 covers 16 residues. CDR3 coding DNA: TGTGCCAGCAGTGAAGATACAGGGCTGCCTGGAAACACCATATATTTT. Translation gives CASSEDTGLPGNTIYF.

This clonotype was detected many times. The gene calls are TRBV29-1 and TRBJ2-6, with D possibly being TRBD1 or TRBD2 (5 bases each). Germline V gene sequence: CDR1 SQVTM, CDR2 ANQGSEA. The V gene lost 6 bases and the J gene lost 0 bases, with 6 bases spanning the gap. The length of the CDR3 is 13 residues. The CDR3 DNA follows: TGCAGCGTCGGGACCTCTGGGGCCAACGTCCTGACTTTC. It translates to CSVGTSGANVLTF.